This note documents a single T cell receptor (beta chain) sequence. The sample is drawn from a study of T-cell reconstitution after alpha-beta-depleted transplantation in children. CDR3 length: 16 amino acids. V lost 3 bases, J lost 6 bases, and 9 bases stayed unmatched. Preparation of the TCRbeta library was carried out with unique molecular identifiers. TCRdb redid the calling of the PCR reads with MiXCR, one entry per CDR3 protein. The repertoire holds about half a million distinct CDR3 sequences, with under 15% as singletons. This chain connects TRBV12-3 or TRBV12-4 to TRBJ2-2, with 8 bases that match TRBD2. Specimen: PBMCs from the stem cell graft donor, collected from the stem cell graft. This TCR derives from a human donor who donated a stem cell graft to a child with combined immunodeficiency. The CDR3 DNA sequence: TGTGCCAGCAGTTTTGTAGGCAGCGGGGGTGCCGGGGAGCTGTTTTTT. Its translation: CASSFVGSGGAGELFF.